The 24 T cell receptor beta chains presented below share a single source sample, sequenced in a study of T cell repertoires in cytomegalovirus infection. TCRdb used MiXCR to reprocess the reads, holding one entry per CDR3 protein. The data hold about 830,000 distinct CDR3 sequences, with approximately 29% observed a single time. Their target antigens are unknown. Sequencing was performed on cultured CD8+ T cells from PBMCs, taken from culture after CMV antigen stimulation. These receptors came from a human donor in good health (CMV status not recorded). Some clones in this sample may be carry-over from other donors' samples.

This clonotype was seen only a few times. The chain recombines TRBV2 with TRBJ2-2; weak D call: TRBD1 (6 bases). Germline CDR1 and CDR2: SNHLY and FYNNEI. Trimming shortened V by 7 bases and J by 0 bases, and 15 bases separated the two germline ends. The CDR3 spans 16 residues. DNA for the CDR3: TGTGCCAGCACAGGGACACAAGAGTCGAACACCGGGGAGCTGTTTTTT. Protein: CASTGTQESNTGELFF.

As for this clonotype: A much larger clone differs from this one at a single base, so this may be a read error. The gene calls are TRBV7-6 and TRBJ1-1; D gene uncertain. The CDR3 is 15 amino acids. Per the germline V gene, CDR1 is SGHVS and CDR2 is FNYEAQ. The CDR3 DNA sequence: TGTGCCAGCAGCTTCTACCCCCGGGAGGCCACTGTAGCTTTCTTT. It specifies CASSFYPREATVAFF.

At least ten counts were recorded for this clonotype. The chain has TRBV7-2 and TRBJ2-7, with 9 bases aligning to TRBD2. The germline V gene has CDR1 SGHTA and CDR2 FQGNSA. The length of the CDR3 is 19 residues. V was pared by 1 base and J by 2 bases, with 15 bases of the junction left unmatched. Here the CDR3 reads CASSLEIGQRGVRPYEQYF. The CDR3 DNA is TGTGCCAGCAGCTTAGAAATAGGCCAGCGGGGGGTTCGACCCTACGAGCAGTACTTC.

The V and J genes are TRBV19 and TRBJ2-7; the match to TRBD1 covers 8 bases. Trimming removed 6 bases from V and 0 bases from J; junction bases left unmatched: 16. The CDR3 runs 18 residues. Germline CDR1 is LNHDA and CDR2 is SQIVND (reference sequence). CDR3 region: CASSPDGRGQRISYEQYF. CDR3 sequence (DNA): TGTGCCAGTAGCCCCGATGGCAGGGGGCAGAGAATCTCCTACGAGCAGTACTTC.

V is TRBV12-3 or TRBV12-4 and J is TRBJ2-7; 8 bases fit TRBD2. The CDR3 runs 13 residues. The CDR3 is CTSSPGGFYEQYV. In nucleotides, the CDR3 is TGTACCAGCAGCCCGGGGGGGTTCTACGAGCAGTACGTC.

The V call is TRBV2, the J call TRBJ1-4, with no clear D. The CDR3 is 16 amino acids. Between the trimmed V and J ends, which lost 3 bases and 3 bases, there was a span of 14 bases. Per germline, CDR1 SNHLY and CDR2 FYNNEI. CDR3 sequence (DNA): TGTGCCAGCAGTGAGCTCCCCAGGCGGGCTAATGAAAAACTGTTTTTT. Amino acid sequence: CASSELPRRANEKLFF.

The chain links TRBV11-2 to TRBJ2-3; the match to TRBD2 covers 10 bases. The CDR3 runs 17 residues. Germline CDR1 reads SGHAT; CDR2 reads FQNNGV. V shed 5 bases, J shed 2 bases, and the junction held 10 bases outside the gene matches. The CDR3 spells CASSKDLAGAITDTQYF. The CDR3 region has the DNA TGTGCCAGCAGCAAAGACCTAGCGGGGGCCATCACAGATACGCAGTATTTT.

In this sample, this clonotype turned up a few times. The V call is TRBV4-3, the J call TRBJ1-4; D possibly corresponds to TRBD1 (5 bases). The CDR3 is 18 residues long. Germline V gives CDR1 LGHNA, CDR2 YSLEER. The germline V and J ends were trimmed by 0 bases and 5 bases, with 19 bases remaining between them. Here the CDR3 reads CASSQEEYGGALNEKLFF. The CDR3 coding sequence is TGCGCCAGCAGCCAAGAAGAATATGGAGGGGCTCTCAATGAAAAACTGTTTTTT.

This clonotype was recorded many times. The chain has TRBV7-6 and TRBJ2-1; 7 bases match TRBD2. There are 15 residues in the CDR3. CDR1 and CDR2 (germline): SGHVS, FNYEAQ. After removal of 2 bases from V and 4 bases from J, the junction contained 5 bases not matched to a gene. The CDR3 sequence is CASSLIGGSYNEQFF. The CDR3 nucleotides read TGTGCCAGCAGCTTAATCGGCGGGAGTTACAATGAGCAGTTCTTC.

This chain joins TRBV14 and TRBJ2-7; TRBD1 agrees at 7 bases. This CDR3 region has 14 residues. Germline V gives CDR1 SGHDN, CDR2 FVKESK. V was pared by 3 bases and J by 0 bases, with 2 bases of the junction left unmatched. CDR3 coding DNA: TGTGCCAGCAGCCACTGGGACAGCTCCTACGAGCAGTACGTC. It is translated as CASSHWDSSYEQYV.

The V and J genes are TRBV4-2 and TRBJ2-7, with 9 bases aligning to TRBD2. V gave up 2 bases and J gave up 0 bases; unmatched junction bases: 5. The CDR3 runs 16 residues. CDR1 and CDR2 (germline): LGHNA, YNFKEQ. The CDR3 loop reads CASSQYAGGGSYEQYV. CDR3 DNA sequence: TGTGCCAGCAGCCAATACGCGGGGGGGGGCTCCTACGAGCAGTACGTC.

Ten or more counts support this clonotype. This chain joins TRBV7-3 and TRBJ2-1, with a tentative D call TRBD2 (6 bases). The CDR3 totals 15 residues. The germline V and J ends were trimmed by 0 bases and 9 bases, with 15 bases remaining between them. Germline assignment: CDR1 SGHTA and CDR2 FQGTGA. CDR3 sequence (DNA): TGTGCCAGCAGCTTAACGCCAGGACTACAACTTGAGCAGTTCTTC. It yields the protein CASSLTPGLQLEQFF. Based on the CDR3 plus reference TRBV7-3 and TRBJ2-1, the full variable domain is GAGVSQTPSNKVTEKGKYVELRCDPISGHTALYWYRQSLGQGPEFLIYFQGTGAADDSGLPNDRFFAVRPEGSVSTLKIQRTERGDSAVYLCASSLTPGLQLEQFFGPGTRLTVL.

The J gene is TRBJ2-1, the V gene TRBV24-1; D is tentatively TRBD1 or TRBD2 (6 bases each). V lost 7 bases to trimming and J lost 8 bases, with 14 bases between them. Germline CDR1 and CDR2: KGHDR and SFDVKD. The CDR3 contains 13 residues. CDR3 sequence (DNA): TGTGCCACCAGACAAGGGGGGTACGATGAGCAGTTCTTC. Protein sequence: CATRQGGYDEQFF.

V gene TRBV6-5 combines with J gene TRBJ2-1; TRBD2 matches at 7 bases. After removal of 0 bases from V and 8 bases from J, the junction contained 7 bases not matched to a gene. CDR1 is MNHEY and CDR2 is SVGAGI in the germline V gene. The CDR3 runs to 15 residues. This CDR3 reads CASSYSMSSGDEQFF. In DNA, the CDR3 is TGTGCCAGCAGTTACTCGATGTCTAGCGGCGATGAGCAGTTCTTC.

This clonotype came up once. The chain carries TRBV27 and TRBJ1-1, with 10 bases aligning to TRBD1. Germline V gives CDR1 MNHEY, CDR2 SMNVEV (reference sequence). The trim removed 2 bases at V and 5 bases at J, leaving 11 bases unmatched. The CDR3 is 17 amino acids. The CDR3 loop reads CASSLLTDRGRPTEAFF. The CDR3 nucleotides read TGTGCCAGCAGTTTACTAACCGACAGGGGGCGTCCAACTGAAGCTTTCTTT.

This chain uses TRBV6-2 or TRBV6-3 with TRBJ1-1; D might be TRBD1 (5 bases). The V and J ends lost 6 bases and 10 bases respectively, with 18 bases between them. Germline CDR1 and CDR2: MNHEY and SVGEGT. This CDR3 is 13 amino acids long. The DNA for the CDR3 is TGTGCCAGCAGCCAGGCCCAGGGTTTCCCAGCTTTCTTT. Amino acids: CASSQAQGFPAFF.

The V gene is TRBV15, the J gene TRBJ1-5; no definite D call. Trimming shortened V by 0 bases and J by 5 bases, and 11 bases separated the two germline ends. This CDR3 contains 15 residues. Per the germline V gene, CDR1 is LNHNV and CDR2 is YYDKDF (reference sequence). CDR3 sequence: CATSRESTADQPQHF. CDR3 DNA sequence: TGTGCCACCAGCAGAGAGTCCACGGCAGATCAGCCCCAGCATTTT. The entire variable domain, with the rest obtained from reference TRBV15 and TRBJ1-5, is as follows: DAMVIQNPRYQVTQFGKPVTLSCSQTLNHNVMYWYQQKSSQAPKLLFHYYDKDFNNEADTPDNFQSRRPNTSFCFLDIRSPGLGDTAMYLCATSRESTADQPQHFGDGTRLSIL.

The chain has TRBV12-3 or TRBV12-4 and TRBJ1-1; D gene ambiguous. The germline V and J ends were trimmed by 8 bases and 0 bases, with 22 bases remaining between them. The length of the CDR3 is 17 residues. CDR3 loop: CASPPNGASFMNTEAFF. DNA for the CDR3: TGTGCCAGCCCCCCAAATGGAGCCTCCTTTATGAACACTGAAGCTTTCTTT.

This clonotype was counted between two and nine times. The chain employs TRBV11-3 and TRBJ2-7; tentative D call: TRBD1 (5 bases). The V end was cut by 5 bases, the J end by 3 bases, with 11 bases between. The CDR3 sequence is 13 residues long. From germline, CDR1 is SGHNT and CDR2 YENEEA. For the CDR3, the DNA is TGTGCCAGCAGCAAACGACAGTACTACGAGCAGTACTTC. As protein: CASSKRQYYEQYF. Drawing the rest from reference TRBV11-3 and TRBJ2-7, the complete variable domain is EAGVVQSPRYKIIEKKQPVAFWCNPISGHNTLYWYLQNLGQGPELLIRYENEEAVDDSQLPKDRFSAERLKGVDSTLKIQPAELGDSAVYLCASSKRQYYEQYFGPGTRLTVT.

This clonotype has a handful of counts. The chain employs TRBV12-3 or TRBV12-4 and TRBJ1-1, with 10 nucleotides matching TRBD1. The CDR3 contains 13 residues. The V segment lost 6 bases and the J segment 8 bases; nucleotides outside the gene matches: 6. The CDR3 reads CASSGTGALEAFF. The CDR3 DNA sequence: TGTGCCAGCAGCGGGACAGGGGCATTGGAAGCTTTCTTT.

A few counts support this clonotype. This chain uses TRBV7-9 with TRBJ2-7; TRBD2 agrees at 16 bases. The CDR3 totals 15 residues. The germline V gene encodes CDR1 SEHNR and CDR2 FQNEAQ (reference sequence). Trimming cost V 5 bases and J 4 bases; bases outside gene matches: 2. CDR3 in DNA: TGTGCCAGCAGCGGGACTAGCGGGGGGGCATACGAGCAGTACTTC. Its translation: CASSGTSGGAYEQYF.

This clonotype was observed many times. This chain links TRBV7-6 with TRBJ2-3; D not certain. V was cut by 5 bases and J by 6 bases, with 12 bases left in between. This CDR3 is 13 amino acids long. The germline V gene has CDR1 SGHVS and CDR2 FNYEAQ. CDR3 region: CASSLGPADTQYF. The CDR3 coding sequence is TGTGCCAGCAGCCTAGGACCCGCCGATACGCAGTATTTT.

Concerning this clonotype: This may stem from a read error, because a much larger clone lies one nucleotide away. The V gene is TRBV7-2, the J gene TRBJ1-2; TRBD1 agrees at 8 bases. Germline CDR1 and CDR2: SGHTA and FQGNSA. CDR3 length: 15 amino acids. V was pared by 4 bases and J by 3 bases, with 7 bases of the junction left unmatched. The CDR3 spells CASSSTRGHDYGYTF. The CDR3 DNA is TGTGCCAGCAGCTCGACCAGGGGGCACGACTATGGCTACACCTTC. Full variable domain (rest looked up from reference TRBV7-2 and TRBJ1-2): GAGVSQSPSNKVTEKGKDVELRCDPISGHTALYWYRQSLGQGLEFLIYFQGNSAPDKSGLPSDRFSAERTGGSVSTLTIQRTQQEDSAVYLCASSSTRGHDYGYTFGSGTRLTVV.

The J gene is TRBJ1-1, the V gene TRBV20-1; TRBD1 is a possible D gene (6 bases). V lost 1 base and J 5 bases, leaving 20 bases between the germline ends. CDR3 size: 16 residues. CDR1 and CDR2 (germline): DFQATT, SNEGSKA (reference sequence). CDR3 sequence (DNA): TGCAGTGCTAGAGGGATCCACAGGGAGGGTCGGACTGAAGCTTTCTTT. Amino acid sequence: CSARGIHREGRTEAFF.